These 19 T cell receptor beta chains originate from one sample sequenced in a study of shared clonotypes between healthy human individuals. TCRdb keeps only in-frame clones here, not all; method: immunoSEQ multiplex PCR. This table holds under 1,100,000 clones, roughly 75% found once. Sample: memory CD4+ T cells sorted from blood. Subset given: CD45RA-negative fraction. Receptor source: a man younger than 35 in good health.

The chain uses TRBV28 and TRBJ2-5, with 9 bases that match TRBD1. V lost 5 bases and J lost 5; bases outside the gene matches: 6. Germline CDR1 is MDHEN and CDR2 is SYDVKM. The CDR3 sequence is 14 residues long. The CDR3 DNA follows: TGTGCCAGCAGTACAGGGGGCGGGATGGAGACCCAGTACTTC. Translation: CASSTGGGMETQYF.

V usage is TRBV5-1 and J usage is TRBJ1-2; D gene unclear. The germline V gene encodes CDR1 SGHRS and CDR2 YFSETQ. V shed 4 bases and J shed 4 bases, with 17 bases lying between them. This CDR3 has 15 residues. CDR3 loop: CASSLRTGGSYGYTF. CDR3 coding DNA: TGCGCCAGCAGCCTTAGGACGGGAGGATCCTATGGCTACACCTTC.

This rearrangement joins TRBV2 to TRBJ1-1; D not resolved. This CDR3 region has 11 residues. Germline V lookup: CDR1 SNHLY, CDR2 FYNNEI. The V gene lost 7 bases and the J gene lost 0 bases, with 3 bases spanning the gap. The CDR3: CASTLNTEAFF. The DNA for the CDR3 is TGTGCCAGCACCCTGAACACTGAAGCTTTCTTT.

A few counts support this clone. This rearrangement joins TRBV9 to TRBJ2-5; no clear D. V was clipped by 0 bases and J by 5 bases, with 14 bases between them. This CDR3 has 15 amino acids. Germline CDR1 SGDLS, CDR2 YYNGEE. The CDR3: CASSVVKGLGETQYF. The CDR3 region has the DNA TGTGCCAGCAGCGTAGTTAAGGGCTTAGGGGAGACCCAGTACTTC. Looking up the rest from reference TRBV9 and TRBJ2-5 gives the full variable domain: DSGVTQTPKHLITATGQRVTLRCSPRSGDLSVYWYQQSLDQGLQFLIQYYNGEERAKGNILERFSAQQFPDLHSELNLSSLELGDSALYFCASSVVKGLGETQYFGPGTRLLVL.

CDR3 in DNA: TGTGCCAGCAGCCGACTGACCGGGGAGCTGTTTTTT. This translates into CASSRLTGELFF. The chain links TRBV6-5 to TRBJ2-2, with D hard to call. Trimming removed 6 bases at V and 5 bases at J, with 7 bases between. The CDR3 loop spans 12 amino acids. CDR1 is MNHEY, CDR2 SVGAGI, per germline.

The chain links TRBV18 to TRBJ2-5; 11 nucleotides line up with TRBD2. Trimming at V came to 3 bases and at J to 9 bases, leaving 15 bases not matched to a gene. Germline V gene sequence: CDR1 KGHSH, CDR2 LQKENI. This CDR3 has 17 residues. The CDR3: CASSPLIGTSGEGAQYF. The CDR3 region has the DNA TGTGCCAGCTCACCGCTCATCGGGACTAGCGGAGAAGGGGCCCAGTACTTC.

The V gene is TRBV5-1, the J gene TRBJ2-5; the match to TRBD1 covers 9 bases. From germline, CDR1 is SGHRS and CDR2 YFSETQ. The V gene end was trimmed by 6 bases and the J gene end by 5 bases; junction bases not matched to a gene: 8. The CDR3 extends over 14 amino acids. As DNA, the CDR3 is TGCGCCAGCACGTCTGGACAGGGGCGGGAGACCCAGTACTTC. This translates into CASTSGQGRETQYF.

CDR3 DNA: TGCGCCAGCAGCCAAGAGTATGGGACGCAGTATTTT. Translated, it gives CASSQEYGTQYF. This sequence joins TRBV4-1 and TRBJ2-3, with D uncertain. This CDR3 spans 12 amino acids. Germline loops: CDR1 MGHRA, CDR2 YSYEKL. The V end lost 0 bases, the J end lost 9 bases, and 7 bases lay between the germline ends.

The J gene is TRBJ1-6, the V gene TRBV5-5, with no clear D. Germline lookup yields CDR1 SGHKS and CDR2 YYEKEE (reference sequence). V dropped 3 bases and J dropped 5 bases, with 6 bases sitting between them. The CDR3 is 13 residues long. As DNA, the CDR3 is TGTGCCAGCAGCTCCCAGGATAATTCACCCCTCCACTTT. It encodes CASSSQDNSPLHF.

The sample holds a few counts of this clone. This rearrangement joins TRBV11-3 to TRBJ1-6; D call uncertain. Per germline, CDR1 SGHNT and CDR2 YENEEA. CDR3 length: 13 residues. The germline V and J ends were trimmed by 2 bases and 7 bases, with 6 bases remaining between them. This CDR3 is CASSLTGNSPLHF. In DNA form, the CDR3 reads TGTGCCAGCAGCTTAACGGGGAATTCACCCCTCCACTTT.

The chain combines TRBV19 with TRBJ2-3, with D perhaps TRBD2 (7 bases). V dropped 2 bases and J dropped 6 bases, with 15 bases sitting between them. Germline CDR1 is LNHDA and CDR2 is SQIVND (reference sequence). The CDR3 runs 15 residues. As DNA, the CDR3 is TGTGCCAGTAGTATAAAAGGGGGGGCGGTTGATACGCAGTATTTT. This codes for CASSIKGGAVDTQYF.

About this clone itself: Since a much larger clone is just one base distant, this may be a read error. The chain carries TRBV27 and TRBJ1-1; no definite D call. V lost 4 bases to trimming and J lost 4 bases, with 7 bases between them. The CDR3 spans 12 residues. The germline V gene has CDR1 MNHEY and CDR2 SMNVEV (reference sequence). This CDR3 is CASSYLGTEAFF. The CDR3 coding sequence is TGTGCCAGCAGTTACTTGGGCACTGAAGCTTTCTTT.

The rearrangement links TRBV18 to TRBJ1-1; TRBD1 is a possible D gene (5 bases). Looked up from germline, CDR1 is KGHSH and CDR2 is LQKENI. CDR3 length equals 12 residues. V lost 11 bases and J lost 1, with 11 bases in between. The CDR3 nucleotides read TGTGCCGGTCGGGGACCGAACACTGAAGCTTTCTTT. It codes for CAGRGPNTEAFF.

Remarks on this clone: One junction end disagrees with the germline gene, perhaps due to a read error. The DNA of the CDR3 is TGTGCCAGCAACTTGAACGGTGTCAGGGTCTTC. Protein product: CASNLNGVRVF. J is TRBJ1-2 and V is TRBV6-1, with D possibly matching TRBD1 (5 bases). Germline V gene lookup returns CDR1 MNHNS and CDR2 SASEGT. The CDR3 covers 11 residues.

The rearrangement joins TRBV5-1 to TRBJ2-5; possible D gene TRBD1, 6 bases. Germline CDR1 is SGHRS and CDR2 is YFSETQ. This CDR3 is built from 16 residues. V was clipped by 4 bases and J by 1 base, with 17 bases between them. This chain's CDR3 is CASSGTGQTPQETQYF. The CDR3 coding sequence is TGCGCCAGCAGCGGGACGGGACAAACTCCCCAAGAGACCCAGTACTTC.

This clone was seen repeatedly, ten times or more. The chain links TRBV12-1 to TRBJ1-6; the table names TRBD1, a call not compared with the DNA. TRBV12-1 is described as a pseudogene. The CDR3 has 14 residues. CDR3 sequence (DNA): TGTGCCAGCAGCGACTCTAGGGGTAATTCACCCCTCCACTTT. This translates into CASSDSRGNSPLHF.

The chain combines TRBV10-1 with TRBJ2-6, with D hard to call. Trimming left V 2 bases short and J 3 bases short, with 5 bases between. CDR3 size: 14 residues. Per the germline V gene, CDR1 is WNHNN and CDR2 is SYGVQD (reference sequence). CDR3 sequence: CASSEGIGANVLTF. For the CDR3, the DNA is TGCGCCAGCAGTGAGGGGATTGGGGCCAACGTCCTGACTTTC.

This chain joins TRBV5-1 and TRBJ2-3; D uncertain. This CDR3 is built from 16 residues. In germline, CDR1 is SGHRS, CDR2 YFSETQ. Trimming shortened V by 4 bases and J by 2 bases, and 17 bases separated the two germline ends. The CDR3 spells CASSTDPDLITDTQYF. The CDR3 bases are TGCGCCAGCAGCACCGACCCAGACCTAATCACAGATACGCAGTATTTT.

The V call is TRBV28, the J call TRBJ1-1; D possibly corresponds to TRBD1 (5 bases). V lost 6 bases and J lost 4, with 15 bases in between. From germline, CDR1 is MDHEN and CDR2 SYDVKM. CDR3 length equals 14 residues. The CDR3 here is CASSFQGWGTEAFF. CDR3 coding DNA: TGTGCCAGCAGCTTCCAGGGTTGGGGCACTGAAGCTTTCTTT.